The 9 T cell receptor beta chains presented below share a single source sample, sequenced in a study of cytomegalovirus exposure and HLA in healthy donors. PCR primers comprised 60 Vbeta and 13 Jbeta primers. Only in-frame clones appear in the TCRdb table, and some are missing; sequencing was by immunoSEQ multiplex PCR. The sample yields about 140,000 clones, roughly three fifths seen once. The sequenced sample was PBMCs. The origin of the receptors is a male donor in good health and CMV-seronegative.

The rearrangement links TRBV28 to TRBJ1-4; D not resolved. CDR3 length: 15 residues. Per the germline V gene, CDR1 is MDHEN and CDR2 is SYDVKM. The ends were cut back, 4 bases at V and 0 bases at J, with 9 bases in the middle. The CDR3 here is CASSSGLATNEKLFF. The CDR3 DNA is TGTGCCAGCAGTTCAGGACTAGCAACTAATGAAAAACTGTTTTTT.

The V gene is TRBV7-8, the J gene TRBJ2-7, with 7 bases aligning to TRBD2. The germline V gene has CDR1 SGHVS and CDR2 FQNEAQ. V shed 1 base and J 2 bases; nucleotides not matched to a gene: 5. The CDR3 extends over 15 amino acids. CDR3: CASSLVAGTTYEQYF. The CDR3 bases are TGTGCCAGCAGCTTAGTGGCAGGGACTACCTACGAGCAGTACTTC.

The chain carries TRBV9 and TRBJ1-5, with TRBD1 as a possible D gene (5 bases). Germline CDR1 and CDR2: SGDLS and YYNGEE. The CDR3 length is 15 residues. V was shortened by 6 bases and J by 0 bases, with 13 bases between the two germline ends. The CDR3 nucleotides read TGTGCCAGCACGCGGGACGGAAATAGCAATCAGCCCCAGCATTTT. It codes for CASTRDGNSNQPQHF.

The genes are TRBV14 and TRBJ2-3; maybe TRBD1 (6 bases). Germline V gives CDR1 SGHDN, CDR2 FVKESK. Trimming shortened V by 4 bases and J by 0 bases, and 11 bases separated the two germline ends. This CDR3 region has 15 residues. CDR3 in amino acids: CASSPLGASTDTQYF. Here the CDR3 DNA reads TGTGCCAGCAGCCCACTGGGGGCTAGCACAGATACGCAGTATTTT.

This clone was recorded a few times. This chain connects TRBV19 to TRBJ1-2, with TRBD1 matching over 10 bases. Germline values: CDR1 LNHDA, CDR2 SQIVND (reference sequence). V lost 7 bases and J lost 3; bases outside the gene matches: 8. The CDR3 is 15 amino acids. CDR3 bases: TGTGCCAGTATTTGGACAGGGGGACTTGACTATGGCTACACCTTC. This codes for CASIWTGGLDYGYTF.

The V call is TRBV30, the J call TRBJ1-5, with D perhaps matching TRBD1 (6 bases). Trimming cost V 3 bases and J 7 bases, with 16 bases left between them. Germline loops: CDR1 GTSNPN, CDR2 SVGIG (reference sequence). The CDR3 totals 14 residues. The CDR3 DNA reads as TGTGCCTGGAGCGGGCTGGACAGCCGGCAGCCCCAGCATTTT. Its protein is CAWSGLDSRQPQHF.

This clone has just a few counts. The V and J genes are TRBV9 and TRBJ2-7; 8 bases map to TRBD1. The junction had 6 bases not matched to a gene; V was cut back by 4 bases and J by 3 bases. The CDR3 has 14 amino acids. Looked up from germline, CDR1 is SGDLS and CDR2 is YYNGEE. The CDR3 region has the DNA TGTGCCAGCAGCAAAGGACAGGGAAGCTACGAGCAGTACTTC. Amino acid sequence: CASSKGQGSYEQYF.

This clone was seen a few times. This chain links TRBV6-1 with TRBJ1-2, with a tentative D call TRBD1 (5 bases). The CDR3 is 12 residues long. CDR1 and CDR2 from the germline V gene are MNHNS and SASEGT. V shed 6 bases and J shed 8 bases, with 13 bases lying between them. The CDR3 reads CASRLTGEGYTF. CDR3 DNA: TGTGCCAGCAGGTTAACAGGAGAAGGCTACACCTTC.

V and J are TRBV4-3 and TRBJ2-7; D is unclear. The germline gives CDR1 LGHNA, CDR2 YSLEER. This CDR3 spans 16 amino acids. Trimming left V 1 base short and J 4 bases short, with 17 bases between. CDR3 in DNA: TGCGCCAGCAGCCAAGGGTGGTTTGGCAGATTATACGAGCAGTACTTC. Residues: CASSQGWFGRLYEQYF.